This T cell receptor beta chain was profiled in a study of T cell repertoires in ileal Crohn's disease. Turning to the study itself: At surgery, more than 30% of patients smoked, with median disease duration about eight years. Thiopurines (11) or anti-TNF agents (around 19) were given postoperatively to about half.

Only in-frame clones appear in the TCRdb table, and some are missing; sequencing was by immunoSEQ multiplex PCR. The sample holds approximately 13,000 clones; under 90% are singletons and the top ten take approximately 6.4%. Deletions cut 0 bases from V and 8 bases from J, with 13 bases between. The CDR3 is made up of 14 amino acids. CDR1 is SGHTA and CDR2 is FQGNSA in the germline V gene. The receptor was derived from an adult with Crohn's disease. The chain combines TRBV7-2 with TRBJ1-2; the D is unclear. The sample comprised ileal tissue. CDR3 DNA sequence: TGTGCCAGCAGCTTAGCGCAGCGGAGTGGCGGCTACACCTTC. It encodes CASSLAQRSGGYTF.